This is a list of T cell receptor beta chains from one sample in a study of shared clonotypes between healthy human individuals. Only in-frame clones appear in the TCRdb table, and some are missing; sequencing was by immunoSEQ multiplex PCR. The data contain about 800,000 clones, 95% to 97% of them singletons. Material for sequencing was naive CD8+ T cells sorted from blood. These receptors all come from a man aged 25-45 years in good health. Each CDR3 is given without its conserved first and last residue. D genes are given only for firm matches. The size entry is marked missing in some rows and otherwise reads once, few, many or a size class.

size: NA; D: TRBD2; J: TRBJ2-7; V: TRBV11-3; CDR3: ASSTSGSYEQY
size: NA; D: TRBD2; J: TRBJ2-7; V: TRBV30; CDR3: AWSMTSGLLGEQY
size: NA; D: TRBD2; J: TRBJ2-1; V: TRBV29-1; CDR3: SVEWLAGEYEQF
size: NA; D: NA; J: TRBJ1-5; V: TRBV4-1; CDR3: ASSQGARVGQPQH
size: NA; D: TRBD1; J: TRBJ2-1; V: TRBV19; CDR3: ASSIPQTGGGEQF
size: NA; D: NA; J: TRBJ2-7; V: TRBV7-9; CDR3: ASSLVVGYHLSYEQY
size: NA; D: NA; J: TRBJ2-5; V: TRBV9; CDR3: ASSPTGDTRRETQY
size: NA; D: TRBD1; J: TRBJ2-7; V: TRBV27; CDR3: ASRSGQGVYEQY
size: NA; D: NA; J: TRBJ2-5; V: TRBV5-1; CDR3: ASSLGSIVPQETQY
size: NA; D: NA; J: TRBJ1-1; V: TRBV7-2; CDR3: ASSPDRSNTEAF
size: NA; D: NA; J: TRBJ2-7; V: TRBV5-6; CDR3: ASSLVAGDYEQY
size: NA; D: NA; J: TRBJ2-3; V: TRBV27; CDR3: ASSSIQGTPPLAQY
size: NA; D: NA; J: TRBJ1-1; V: TRBV19; CDR3: ASSINPGRANTEAF
size: NA; D: NA; J: TRBJ2-3; V: TRBV10-3; CDR3: AIRGGREGVDTDTQY
size: NA; D: NA; J: TRBJ2-7; V: TRBV5-5; CDR3: ASSLGLAKSSYEQY
size: NA; D: TRBD1; J: TRBJ2-7; V: TRBV5-1; CDR3: ASSWTGTYEQY
size: NA; D: TRBD2; J: TRBJ2-2; V: TRBV2; CDR3: ASSEGVAGGPVGELF
size: NA; D: NA; J: TRBJ2-3; V: TRBV5-8; CDR3: ASSYPTMGSTDTQY
size: NA; D: TRBD2; J: TRBJ2-5; V: TRBV5-5; CDR3: ASSLASGGTQY
size: once; D: TRBD1; J: TRBJ1-2; V: TRBV2; CDR3: ASRRTGEYGYT
size: NA; D: NA; J: TRBJ2-7; V: TRBV5-1; CDR3: ASSFRGILDEQY
size: NA; D: TRBD2; J: TRBJ2-3; V: TRBV9; CDR3: ASSVAGTSGGGTDTQY
size: NA; D: TRBD2; J: TRBJ2-1; V: TRBV19; CDR3: ASSTSSGRLKNEQF
size: once; D: NA; J: TRBJ2-3; V: TRBV18; CDR3: ASSPGLTADTQY
size: NA; D: NA; J: TRBJ2-1; V: TRBV7-9; CDR3: ASSSGREYEQF
size: NA; D: NA; J: TRBJ1-3; V: TRBV6-1; CDR3: ASSWDFGNTIY
size: NA; D: TRBD2; J: TRBJ2-3; V: TRBV7-2; CDR3: ASSLGTSGADTQY